Included here is one T cell receptor (beta chain) sequence, with context. The sample belongs to a study of control samples from healthy donors and cancer patients. Some clones are missing from TCRdb's copy, which holds only in-frame ones; the method was immunoSEQ multiplex PCR. The sample holds over 150,000 clones; roughly 95% are singletons and the top ten take over 1%. This CDR3 contains 13 residues. Trimming shortened V by 6 bases and J by 7 bases, and 16 bases separated the two germline ends. This TCR was sampled from a young woman in good health. Sequenced: blood. The V gene is TRBV12-3 or TRBV12-4, the J gene TRBJ2-7; tentatively, D is TRBD2 (6 bases). This chain's CDR3 is CASSRGLWREQYF. The DNA of the CDR3 is TGTGCCAGCAGCCGGGGACTCTGGAGGGAGCAGTACTTC.